Following are 15 T cell receptor beta chains from one sample sequenced in a study of siplizumab effects on memory and regulatory T cells. The repertoire was sequenced with immunoSEQ multiplex PCR; TCRdb's copy has only in-frame clones and lacks some. The table records roughly 60,000 clones, approximately 95% of them present only once. The sample comprised CD8+ T cells sorted from blood. The receptor set was obtained from a human donor in good health.

The V call is TRBV4-3, the J call TRBJ2-5, with TRBD2 matching over 13 bases. CDR3 size: 17 residues. The germline CDR1 and CDR2 sequences are LGHNA and YSLEER. The trim removed 2 bases at V and 4 bases at J, leaving 7 bases unmatched. CDR3 DNA: TGCGCCAGCAGCCAACTGGGACTAGCGGGGTCCTTAGAGACCCAGTACTTC. Translation: CASSQLGLAGSLETQYF.

In this sample, this clone turned up a few times. The rearrangement joins TRBV9 to TRBJ2-3; TRBD2 matches 7 bases. The CDR3 length is 15 residues. After removal of 4 bases from V and 2 bases from J, the junction contained 7 bases not matched to a gene. The V gene's germline CDR1 is SGDLS and CDR2 YYNGEE. CDR3: CASSYASGNTDTQYF. The CDR3 nucleotides read TGTGCCAGCAGCTATGCTAGCGGCAACACAGATACGCAGTATTTT.

The chain has TRBV7-9 and TRBJ2-7; D remains unclear. Germline CDR1 and CDR2: SEHNR and FQNEAQ (reference sequence). The CDR3 is 12 amino acids. Trimming stripped 1 base from V and 5 bases from J, with 6 bases between. CDR3 coding DNA: TGTGCCAGCAGCTTAGAAGTTGACGAGCAGTACTTC. As protein: CASSLEVDEQYF.

V usage is TRBV11-3 and J usage is TRBJ2-7; 13 positions agree with TRBD2. Trimming took 6 bases from V and 5 from J; bases not matched to a gene: 4. Looked up from germline, CDR1 is SGHNT and CDR2 is YENEEA. The CDR3 loop spans 14 amino acids. This chain's CDR3 is CASSGTSGAHEQYF. The CDR3 nucleotides read TGTGCCAGCAGTGGGACTAGCGGGGCCCACGAGCAGTACTTC.

The genes are TRBV9 and TRBJ2-3; 9 nucleotides match TRBD1. This CDR3 comprises 17 residues. Germline CDR1 and CDR2: SGDLS and YYNGEE. Unmatched junction bases numbered 13, after V lost 4 bases and J lost 4 bases. The CDR3 loop is CASSQTTGGSFADTQYF. In nucleotides, the CDR3 is TGTGCCAGCAGCCAAACGACAGGGGGTAGTTTTGCAGATACGCAGTATTTT.

This chain joins TRBV5-5 and TRBJ2-7, with 9 nucleotides matching TRBD1. Unmatched junction bases numbered 9, after V lost 2 bases and J lost 3 bases. Germline V gives CDR1 SGHKS, CDR2 YYEKEE (reference sequence). This CDR3 is built from 16 residues. CDR3 DNA: TGTGCCAGCAGCTTTCAAGGGACAGGGAATTTCTACGAGCAGTACTTC. Its protein product is CASSFQGTGNFYEQYF.

The chain couples TRBV30 to TRBJ2-3, with D perhaps TRBD1 (6 bases). The CDR3 consists of 13 residues. The germline V and J ends were trimmed by 3 bases and 0 bases, with 7 bases remaining between them. The germline CDR1 and CDR2 sequences are GTSNPN and SVGIG (reference sequence). This chain's CDR3 is CAWRQGSTDTQYF. CDR3 in DNA: TGTGCCTGGAGACAGGGAAGCACAGATACGCAGTATTTT.

The chain has TRBV9 and TRBJ2-1; the match to TRBD2 covers 9 bases. Germline V gene data show CDR1 as SGDLS and CDR2 as YYNGEE. CDR3 size: 15 residues. Trimming removed 4 bases from V and 4 bases from J; junction bases left unmatched: 6. The chain's CDR3 is CASSSRLAEYNEQFF. The CDR3 DNA is TGTGCCAGCAGCTCTAGACTAGCGGAGTACAATGAGCAGTTCTTC.

The chain joins TRBV5-8 to TRBJ2-5, with D perhaps matching TRBD1 or TRBD2 (5 bases each). The V and J ends lost 6 bases and 5 bases respectively, with 14 bases between them. The CDR3 is 13 amino acids. Germline V CDR1 and CDR2: SGHTS, YDEGEE. The CDR3 bases are TGTGCCAGCAAGGGGAGCGGTTTCGAGACCCAGTACTTC. Residues: CASKGSGFETQYF.

The chain has TRBV5-6 and TRBJ1-1; the D gene is possibly TRBD1 (5 bases). This CDR3 region has 13 residues. Germline V gene lookup returns CDR1 SGHDT and CDR2 YYEEEE. The V and J ends lost 4 bases and 3 bases respectively, with 10 bases between them. CDR3 sequence (DNA): TGTGCCAGCAGCCAAGTGACAGACACTGAAGCTTTCTTT. This translates into CASSQVTDTEAFF.

This chain connects TRBV27 to TRBJ2-2, with D possibly matching TRBD2 (6 bases). The CDR3 is made up of 15 amino acids. The germline gives CDR1 MNHEY, CDR2 SMNVEV (reference sequence). Deletions cut 5 bases from V and 7 bases from J, with 17 bases between. The CDR3 loop reads CASSGLASVHGELFF. The CDR3 DNA follows: TGTGCCAGCAGTGGTTTAGCTAGCGTTCACGGGGAGCTGTTTTTT.

The chain employs TRBV5-5 and TRBJ2-7, with D possibly TRBD2 on 6 matching bases. V was trimmed by 4 bases and J by 3 bases, leaving 17 bases between them. Germline V gene data show CDR1 as SGHKS and CDR2 as YYEKEE (reference sequence). This CDR3 contains 15 residues. CDR3 residues: CASSLTSFPNYEQYF. The CDR3, as DNA: TGTGCCAGCAGCCTAACTAGCTTCCCCAACTACGAGCAGTACTTC.

J is TRBJ2-7 and V is TRBV6-6; D unclear. Germline V gene lookup returns CDR1 MNHNY and CDR2 SVGAGI (reference sequence). CDR3 length: 14 amino acids. Trimming shortened V by 2 bases and J by 3 bases, and 11 bases separated the two germline ends. CDR3 nucleotides: TGTGCCAGCAGTTACAGGTTCCCGAGCTACGAGCAGTACTTC. Translating gives CASSYRFPSYEQYF.

The chain joins TRBV7-2 to TRBJ2-2; D ambiguous. CDR3 length equals 13 residues. V lost 1 base and J lost 5, with 5 bases in between. Germline CDR1 reads SGHTA; CDR2 reads FQGNSA. The chain's CDR3 is CASSLGQTGELFF. For the CDR3, the DNA is TGTGCCAGCAGCTTAGGGCAAACCGGGGAGCTGTTTTTT.

The chain joins TRBV7-8 to TRBJ2-5, with 13 bases fitting TRBD2. J lost 5 bases, V lost 5 bases, and 5 bases had no gene match. The CDR3 runs 15 residues. The germline V gene encodes CDR1 SGHVS and CDR2 FQNEAQ. In DNA, the CDR3 is TGTGCCAGCAGCCCCACTAGCGGGAGGGCCGAGACCCAGTACTTC. This sequence encodes CASSPTSGRAETQYF.